Following are 30 T cell receptor beta chains from one sample sequenced in a study of tissue T cells after allogeneic stem cell transplantation (dated by TCRdb to between 2020 and 2023). The library was generated by the immunoSEQ multiplex PCR assay. Held by TCRdb, this immuneACCESS table contains in-frame sequences only and omits some clones. Under half of the omission traces to an unresolved V gene where checked; the cause of the rest is unknown. The sample has some 390 clones on record, more than 40% of them singletons. In total, the top ten clones hold roughly 14% of the sample. This sample's time point label indicates: mouse harvest day 14 after allogeneic transplant. Mouse grafts consisting of 10^7 T-cell-depleted bone marrow cells combined with 10^6 splenic CD5+ T cells were administered by tail vein injection. The sample taken for sequencing was blood. The receptors were gathered from a female BALB/c mouse given C57BL/6 T cells with graft-versus-host disease after an allogeneic hematopoietic cell transplant.

About this clone: Germline and genes here are mouse. The sequence runs out 1 residue before the end of the CDR3; the remainder is reconstructed from the germline J gene. The chain has TRBV12-2 and TRBJ2-7, with 7 bases fitting TRBD2. The V gene's germline CDR1 is SGHLS and CDR2 HYDKME. The CDR3 is made up of 12 amino acids. V was pared by 2 bases and J by 5 bases, with 2 bases of the junction left unmatched. The CDR3 sequence: CASSHLGDEQYF. CDR3 DNA (partial): TGTGCCAGCTCTCATCTGGGGGATGAACAGTAC.

This clone qualifies as hyperexpanded (1% or more). Germline and genes here are mouse. The read comes to an end 1 residue before the CDR3 does, leaving the germline J gene to fill in the end. The chain recombines TRBV13-2 with TRBJ2-1; 11 nucleotides match TRBD2. Germline V gene data show CDR1 as NNHNN and CDR2 as SYGAGS (reference sequence). The junction had 3 bases not matched to a gene; V was cut back by 0 bases and J by 4 bases. The CDR3 length is 16 residues. The CDR3 loop reads CASGDAGTGGYAEQFF. Incomplete CDR3 DNA: TGTGCCAGCGGTGATGCCGGGACTGGGGGTTATGCTGAGCAGTTC.

As for this clone: Gene names follow the mouse nomenclature. The read stops 1 residue short of the end of the CDR3; the missing end is completed from the germline J gene. This chain links TRBV2 with TRBJ2-5; 9 bases align to TRBD2. Germline V gives CDR1 LGHNA, CDR2 YSYQKL. The CDR3 is made up of 15 amino acids. The trim removed 0 bases at V and 3 bases at J, leaving 1 base unmatched. The sequenced CDR3 bases are TGTGCCAGCAGCCAAGATGGGACTGGGCAAGACACCCAGTAC. Its protein is CASSQDGTGQDTQY. The full CDR3 reads CASSQDGTGQDTQYF. Filled out from reference TRBV2 and TRBJ2-5, the complete variable domain reads DPKIIQKPKYLVAVTGSEKILICEQYLGHNAMYWYRQSAKKPLEFMFSYSYQKLMDNQTASSRFQPQSSKKNHLDLQITALKPDDSATYFCASSQDGTGQDTQYFGPGTRLLVL.

This clone occurred a few times. Each gene name is a mouse one. The read stops 1 residue short of the end of the CDR3; the missing end is completed from the germline J gene. The chain is built from TRBV29 and TRBJ1-3; 9 nucleotides match TRBD1. With V trimmed by 5 bases and J by 5 bases, 4 bases remained unmatched. This CDR3 is built from 14 residues. Germline loops: CDR1 MSHET, CDR2 SYDVDS. CDR3 protein: CASSPGTGRNTLYF. The CDR3 bases that were read are TGTGCTAGCAGTCCCGGGACAGGGAGAAATACGCTCTAT.

In the case of this clone: Genes here carry mouse names. The covered CDR3 bases are TGTGCCAGCAGTCCTCAGGGGGCGGGAGTCTTC. Translated, it gives CASSPQGAGVF. The CDR3 in full is CASSPQGAGVFF. V gene TRBV26 combines with J gene TRBJ1-1, with 8 bases aligning to TRBD1. The read ends 1 residue early relative to the CDR3; the germline J gene fills the gap. CDR1 is KGHPV and CDR2 is FQNQEV in the germline V gene (reference sequence). There are 12 residues in the CDR3. V dropped 4 bases and J dropped 10; count of bases not matched to a gene: 5. The variable domain in full, with the rest retrieved from reference TRBV26 and TRBJ1-1, is NSKVIQTPRYLVKGQGQKAKMRCIPEKGHPVVFWYQQNKNNEFKFLINFQNQEVLQQIDMTEKRFSAECPSNSPCSLEIQSSEAGDSALYLCASSPQGAGVFFGKGTRLTVV.

About this clone: Here the gene names and germline are mouse. Sequencing ends 1 residue short of the CDR3 end; the germline J gene provides the rest. The chain has TRBV15 and TRBJ1-4, with D unresolved. The V gene's germline CDR1 is SGHND and CDR2 FRSKSL. V dropped 3 bases and J dropped 7 bases, with 3 bases sitting between them. This CDR3 has 11 residues. The sequenced CDR3 bases are TGTGCCAGCAGTTTGGGCGAAAGATTATTT. This sequence encodes CASSLGERLF. In full, the CDR3 reads CASSLGERLFF.

As for this clone: Genes and germline come from the mouse. The read halts 1 residue ahead of the CDR3 end, with the missing end drawn from the germline J gene. The rearrangement joins TRBV14 to TRBJ2-7; D perhaps matches TRBD1 (5 bases). Trimming shortened V by 5 bases and J by 6 bases, and 12 bases separated the two germline ends. This CDR3 comprises 12 residues. In germline, CDR1 is SGHDT, CDR2 FRDEAV. The part of the CDR3 DNA that was read is TGTGCCAGCAGATTTCAGGGATTTGAACAGTAC. It encodes CASRFQGFEQY. The full CDR3 reads CASRFQGFEQYF.

Note on this clone: Germline and genes: mouse. Coverage ceases 1 residue before the CDR3 finishes, and the germline J gene fills in the end. J is TRBJ2-2 and V is TRBV3; TRBD1 is a possible D gene (6 bases). CDR3 length equals 14 residues. V dropped 5 bases and J dropped 3 bases, with 10 bases sitting between them. Germline CDR1 SNHLY, CDR2 FYNGKV (reference sequence). Partial CDR3 DNA: TGTGCCAGCAGCACCCAGGGGCACACCGGGCAGCTCTAC. Residues: CASSTQGHTGQLY. The full CDR3 protein is CASSTQGHTGQLYF.

Regarding this clone: The genes and germline here are from mouse. Read sequence stops 1 residue before the CDR3 end, and the germline J gene provides the missing end. The rearrangement links TRBV26 to TRBJ2-5; 7 bases agree with TRBD2. Germline CDR1 KGHPV, CDR2 FQNQEV (reference sequence). After removal of 2 bases from V and 3 bases from J, the junction contained 2 bases not matched to a gene. The CDR3 runs to 14 residues. The CDR3 here is CASSLQGLQDTQYF. The CDR3 bases that were read are TGTGCCAGCAGTCTGCAGGGACTGCAAGACACCCAGTAC.

This clone appeared a single time. All gene names here are mouse names. Read data end 1 residue before the CDR3 end; the end is taken from the germline J gene. The rearrangement uses TRBV16 and TRBJ2-5; D is undetermined. V gave up 0 bases and J gave up 5 bases, with 0 bases separating them. Germline assignment: CDR1 SGHSA and CDR2 FRNQAP. The CDR3 has 11 amino acids. CDR3 bases read: TGTGCAAGCAGCTTAGAAGACACCCAGTAC. It translates to CASSLEDTQY. The full CDR3 sequence reads CASSLEDTQYF.

About this clone itself: Mouse gene names and germline throughout. The read gets to within 1 residue of the CDR3 end, and the germline J gene fills in the rest. The chain recombines TRBV20 with TRBJ2-7; 11 bases are a match to TRBD2. This CDR3 comprises 12 residues. Per germline, CDR1 GFQATS and CDR2 STVNSAI. Trimming at V came to 5 bases and at J to 7 bases, leaving 4 bases not matched to a gene. CDR3 in amino acids: CGAHDWGGEQYF. CDR3 DNA, as far as it was read: TGTGGTGCTCATGACTGGGGGGGGGAACAGTAC.

This clone was seen more than once but under ten times. The listed genes are named as in mouse. The read comes to an end 1 residue before the CDR3 does, leaving the germline J gene to fill in the end. The chain carries TRBV13-1 and TRBJ2-3; perhaps TRBD2 as D (6 bases). The V end lost 1 base, the J end lost 3 bases, and 12 bases lay between the germline ends. Germline loops: CDR1 NSHNY, CDR2 SYGAGN. The CDR3 spans 15 residues. CDR3 sequence: CASSDTGGEAETLYF. The CDR3 DNA, read in part, is TGTGCCAGCAGTGATACGGGGGGAGAGGCAGAAACGCTGTAT.

With respect to this clone: Gene names and germline match the mouse. The DNA ends 1 residue before the CDR3 does, and the rest of the CDR3 is filled in from the germline J gene. The J gene is TRBJ2-7, the V gene TRBV13-3, with 8 bases identical to TRBD1. The CDR3 totals 13 residues. With V trimmed by 2 bases and J by 7 bases, 5 bases remained unmatched. Germline assignment: CDR1 NNHDY and CDR2 SYVADS. The sequenced part of the CDR3 DNA is TGTGCCAGCAGTGACAGGGGGCGCCGGGAACAGTAC. Translating gives CASSDRGRREQY. The CDR3 in full is CASSDRGRREQYF.

Comments on this clone: Gene and germline names: mouse. The sequenced fragment ends 1 residue before the CDR3 boundary, so the rest is inferred from the germline J gene. The chain joins TRBV19 to TRBJ1-2; 7 bases are a match to TRBD1. This CDR3 has 14 residues. From germline, CDR1 is FNHDT and CDR2 SITEND (reference sequence). V lost 3 bases and J lost 0; bases outside the gene matches: 2. The CDR3 DNA, read in part, is TGTGCCAGCAGTAGACAGGGTGCAAACTCCGACTACACC. Amino acid sequence: CASSRQGANSDYT. The complete CDR3 sequence is CASSRQGANSDYTF.

In its sample, this clone was seen a few times. The genes and germline here are from mouse. The DNA ends 1 residue before the CDR3 does, and the rest of the CDR3 is filled in from the germline J gene. The chain links TRBV23 to TRBJ1-2; the table's D gene call, TRBD1, was not cross checked with the DNA. The V gene's germline CDR1 is KGHTA and CDR2 FQNQQP. This CDR3 contains 14 residues. The CDR3 DNA, read in part, is TGCTCCAGCAGCCGGGGACAGGGGAACTCCGACTACACC. It is translated as CSSSRGQGNSDYT. The full-length CDR3 reads as CSSSRGQGNSDYTF.

Comment on this clone: The gene names given are mouse names. CDR3 region: CASSLAGGLSYEQYF. The CDR3 DNA, read in part, is TGTGCCAGCTCTCTTGCTGGGGGGCTCTCCTATGAACAGTAC. V usage is TRBV12-1 and J usage is TRBJ2-7; TRBD2 matches 8 bases. The read ends 1 residue before the CDR3 terminus; that terminus is restored from the germline J gene. Trimming cost V 1 base and J 0 bases; bases outside gene matches: 4. The CDR3 length is 15 residues. Per germline, CDR1 SGHSN and CDR2 HYEKVE.

As concerns this clone: Gene names are the mouse ones. The CDR3 extends 1 residue past the end of the read, so its final part is completed from the germline J gene. This chain uses TRBV31 with TRBJ2-3; TRBD1 agrees at 9 bases. The germline V gene has CDR1 GKSSPN and CDR2 SITVG. J gave up 0 bases and V 3 bases, and 7 bases lay outside the gene matches. The CDR3 is 16 amino acids. Partial CDR3 DNA: TGTGCCTGGAGCCTCCGGACAGGGGAGAGTGCAGAAACGCTGTAT. Protein: CAWSLRTGESAETLY. The full CDR3 sequence reads CAWSLRTGESAETLYF.

Remarks on this clone: Mouse germline and gene names are used. The read halts 1 residue ahead of the CDR3 end, with the missing end drawn from the germline J gene. The genes are TRBV31 and TRBJ2-4; D is perhaps TRBD1 (6 bases). Trimming stripped 1 base from V and 6 bases from J, with 17 bases between. CDR3 size: 15 residues. Germline V gives CDR1 GKSSPN, CDR2 SITVG. The sequenced CDR3 bases are TGTGCCTGGAGTCCAAACCCAGGGGATGGGAACACCTTGTAC. Amino acid sequence: CAWSPNPGDGNTLY. The CDR3 in full is CAWSPNPGDGNTLYF.

For this clone: The genes are named according to mouse. The CDR3 DNA, read in part, is TGCACCTGCAGTGCGGGACAATATGAACAGTAC. It yields the protein CTCSAGQYEQY. The entire CDR3 sequence reads CTCSAGQYEQYF. The genes are TRBV1 and TRBJ2-7, with D tentatively TRBD1 (6 bases). The read terminates 1 residue before the CDR3 end, so the remaining end is supplied by the germline J gene. Trimming removed 3 bases from V and 4 bases from J, with 7 bases in between. CDR3 length: 12 amino acids. Germline V lookup: CDR1 NSQYPW, CDR2 LRSPGD (reference sequence).

On this clone: Gene labels here are mouse ones. The read is 1 residue too short to cover the CDR3 end, so that end is filled in from the germline J gene. This sequence joins TRBV3 and TRBJ2-1, with TRBD2 matching 9 bases. With 1 base clipped from V and 3 bases from J, the junction kept 1 base outside the gene matches. The CDR3 contains 15 residues. Germline V CDR1 and CDR2: SNHLY, FYNGKV (reference sequence). The CDR3 reads CASSLGLGVYAEQFF. Partial CDR3 DNA: TGTGCCAGCAGCTTAGGACTGGGGGTCTATGCTGAGCAGTTC.

A remark on this clone: Gene names refer to mouse genes. With the read ending 1 residue before the CDR3 end, the germline J gene is used to fill in that end. The chain employs TRBV13-3 and TRBJ2-1, with D uncertain. V gave up 1 base and J gave up 0 bases, with 5 bases separating them. CDR3 length: 14 amino acids. Germline V lookup: CDR1 NNHDY, CDR2 SYVADS. CDR3 DNA (partial): TGTGCCAGCAGTGATCGATATAACTATGCTGAGCAGTTC. Amino acid sequence: CASSDRYNYAEQF. The CDR3, in full, reads CASSDRYNYAEQFF.

With respect to this clone: Gene names denote mouse genes. The CDR3 is cut off 1 residue early in the read; its end comes from the germline J gene. The chain uses TRBV26 and TRBJ2-3; no firm D call. The CDR3 runs to 14 residues. Trimming left V 2 bases short and J 1 base short, with 7 bases between. Germline loops: CDR1 KGHPV, CDR2 FQNQEV (reference sequence). The sequenced CDR3 bases are TGTGCCAGCAGTCTGGGGGTTGGTGCAGAAACGCTGTAT. It translates to CASSLGVGAETLY. The whole CDR3 protein reads CASSLGVGAETLYF. Drawing the rest from reference TRBV26 and TRBJ2-3, the complete variable domain is NSKVIQTPRYLVKGQGQKAKMRCIPEKGHPVVFWYQQNKNNEFKFLINFQNQEVLQQIDMTEKRFSAECPSNSPCSLEIQSSEAGDSALYLCASSLGVGAETLYFGSGTRLTVL.

With regard to this clone: The genes and germline here are from mouse. The read is 1 residue too short to cover the CDR3 end, so that end is filled in from the germline J gene. The chain recombines TRBV24 with TRBJ1-4; D gene unclear. The CDR3 is 12 residues long. The germline V and J ends were trimmed by 7 bases and 5 bases, with 8 bases remaining between them. Per the germline V gene, CDR1 is KGHTA and CDR2 is FRNEEI. The CDR3 loop is CASTGRNERLFF. Partial CDR3 DNA: TGTGCCAGCACGGGCAGAAACGAAAGATTATTT.

Turning to this clone: The genes are named according to mouse. The read gets to within 1 residue of the CDR3 end, and the germline J gene fills in the rest. This chain uses TRBV13-3 with TRBJ2-1; D perhaps matches TRBD1 (6 bases). With 3 bases removed from V and 5 bases from J, the gap between germline ends came to 9 bases. The CDR3 contains 13 residues. CDR1 is NNHDY and CDR2 is SYVADS in the germline V gene. This CDR3 reads CASSAQGNAEQFF. Partial CDR3 DNA: TGTGCCAGCAGTGCCCAGGGGAATGCTGAGCAGTTC.

In its sample, this clone is hyperexpanded. The gene names given are mouse names. The read ends 1 residue before the CDR3 terminus; that terminus is restored from the germline J gene. The J gene is TRBJ2-7, the V gene TRBV5; TRBD2 aligns across 9 bases. V dropped 0 bases and J dropped 4; count of bases not matched to a gene: 4. From germline, CDR1 is LGHNA and CDR2 YNLKQL (reference sequence). CDR3 size: 15 residues. This chain's CDR3 is CASSQEMGGPYEQYF. Incomplete CDR3 DNA: TGTGCCAGCAGCCAAGAGATGGGGGGGCCATATGAACAGTAC.

Notes on this clone: The genes and germline here are from mouse. The read terminates 1 residue before the CDR3 end, so the remaining end is supplied by the germline J gene. The chain links TRBV2 to TRBJ2-1; 9 bases are a match to TRBD1. V shed 0 bases, J shed 7 bases, and the junction held 7 bases outside the gene matches. The CDR3 loop spans 16 amino acids. Germline V CDR1 and CDR2: LGHNA, YSYQKL. This chain's CDR3 is CASSQDGTGRGAEQFF. The CDR3 DNA, read in part, is TGTGCCAGCAGCCAAGACGGGACAGGGAGGGGGGCTGAGCAGTTC.

This clone was detected a few times. Gene names denote mouse genes. The CDR3 extends 1 residue past the end of the read, so its final part is completed from the germline J gene. V is TRBV19 and J is TRBJ2-7; 10 nucleotides align to TRBD2. CDR1 FNHDT and CDR2 SITEND come from the germline V gene (reference sequence). CDR3 length: 14 amino acids. V shed 0 bases, J shed 3 bases, and the junction held 0 bases outside the gene matches. CDR3 residues: CASSIGTGGYEQYF. The sequenced part of the CDR3 DNA is TGTGCCAGCAGTATAGGGACTGGGGGCTATGAACAGTAC.

To note about this clone: Mouse gene names and germline throughout. The CDR3 end is not reached by the read, which stops 1 residue before it; the germline J gene fills it in. This sequence joins TRBV14 and TRBJ1-1, with a weak D call TRBD1 (5 bases). This CDR3 contains 11 residues. The V gene's germline CDR1 is SGHDT and CDR2 FRDEAV. V lost 5 bases and J lost 5, with 7 bases in between. The CDR3 DNA, read in part, is TGTGCCAGCAGGCGACAGACAGAAGTCTTC. It is translated as CASRRQTEVF. The full-length CDR3 reads as CASRRQTEVFF.

As for this clone: Gene names and germline refer to mouse. The CDR3 end is not reached by the read, which stops 1 residue before it; the germline J gene fills it in. J is TRBJ2-7 and V is TRBV3, with unresolved D. CDR3 length: 12 residues. Trimming cost V 2 bases and J 3 bases, with 5 bases left between them. Per germline, CDR1 SNHLY and CDR2 FYNGKV (reference sequence). The sequenced CDR3 bases are TGTGCCAGCAGCTTATACAACTATGAACAGTAC. This codes for CASSLYNYEQY. The entire CDR3 protein is CASSLYNYEQYF. Full variable domain (missing parts from reference TRBV3 and TRBJ2-7): GPKVLQIPSHQIIDMGQMVTLNCDPVSNHLYFYWYKQILGQQMEFLVNFYNGKVMEKSKLFKDQFSVERPDGSYFTLKIQPTALEDSAVYFCASSLYNYEQYFGPGTRLTVL.

This clone was observed a single time. Genes and germline are mouse. Read data end 1 residue before the CDR3 end; the end is taken from the germline J gene. The chain carries TRBV15 and TRBJ1-3; the D is unclear. CDR1 is SGHND and CDR2 is FRSKSL in the germline V gene. V lost 0 bases to trimming and J lost 1 base, with 7 bases between them. This CDR3 is 15 amino acids long. The CDR3 reads CASSLASSSGNTLYF. The part of the CDR3 DNA that was read is TGTGCCAGCAGTTTAGCGTCCAGCTCTGGAAATACGCTCTAT. Based on the CDR3 plus reference TRBV15 and TRBJ1-3, the full variable domain is DAGVTQTPRHEVAEKGQTIILKCEPVSGHNDLFWYRQTKIQGLELLSYFRSKSLMEDGGAFKDRFKAEMLNSSFSTLKIQPTEPKDSAVYLCASSLASSSGNTLYFGEGSRLIVV.